Listed below are T cell receptor beta chains from one sample, sequenced in a study of beta chain features in type 1 diabetes. Assay used: immunoSEQ multiplex PCR; TCRdb lists only in-frame clones, some missing. The table shows about 280,000 clones, with around 16% occurring only once. The sequencing input was naive CD4+ T cells from blood. Receptor source: a man in his late teens or twenties with type 1 diabetes. Each CDR3 is given with its conserved first and last residue. The D gene is left open where the match is weak. Some rows have no size entry. The others give once, few or many, or a class for an expanded clone.

D,J,V,size,DNA,CDR3
NA,TRBJ1-5,TRBV2,few,TGTGCCAGCACCCGGGATAGCAATCAGCCCCAGCATTTT,CASTRDSNQPQHF
TRBD1,TRBJ2-5,TRBV19,NA,TGTGCCAGTAGTTCGGGGACAGGGCCTCGGTGGACCCAGTACTTC,CASSSGTGPRWTQYF
NA,TRBJ1-3,TRBV9,NA,TGTGCCAGCAGCGTGGACTGGGGGCCTGGAAACACCATATATTTT,CASSVDWGPGNTIYF
NA,TRBJ1-1,TRBV7-9,few,TGTGCCAGCAGCCCATGGGGCGAGGACACTGAAGCTTTCTTT,CASSPWGEDTEAFF
TRBD1,TRBJ2-5,TRBV6-6,few,TGTGCCAGCAGTTACTCCCGGGACAGGGTGAGAGAGACCCAGTACTTC,CASSYSRDRVRETQYF
NA,TRBJ2-1,TRBV15,NA,TGTGCCACAGGGGAACCTAGCTCCTACAATGAGCAGTTCTTC,CATGEPSSYNEQFF
NA,TRBJ2-1,TRBV7-9,NA,TGTGCCAGCAGGCTAGCCGGGGGCAATGAGCAGTTCTTC,CASRLAGGNEQFF
TRBD1,TRBJ2-6,TRBV5-1,NA,TGCGCCAGCAGCTCCGGCGGGACAGGGGCAGGGGCCAACGTCCTGACTTTC,CASSSGGTGAGANVLTF
NA,TRBJ2-2,TRBV30,NA,TGTGCCTGGAGGTTTTGGGAGGCCGGGGAGCTGTTTTTT,CAWRFWEAGELFF
TRBD2,TRBJ2-1,TRBV7-9,NA,TGTGCCAGCAGCAGTAGCGGGGGGCCGTACAATGAGCAGTTCTTC,CASSSSGGPYNEQFF
TRBD2,TRBJ2-1,TRBV5-1,few,TGCGCCAGCAGCGGACTAGCGGGAGTCTATCATGAGCAGTTCTTC,CASSGLAGVYHEQFF
NA,TRBJ1-1,TRBV6-4,few,TGTGCCAGCAGCCGGGGAGGGGCCACTGAAGCTTTCTTT,CASSRGGATEAFF
NA,TRBJ2-1,TRBV5-1,NA,TGCGCCAGCAGCTTGGCCCTACAGGGCCCCAATGAGCAGTTCTTC,CASSLALQGPNEQFF
TRBD1,TRBJ1-5,TRBV29-1,NA,TGCAGCGTTGGGACAGGGAGGGAGCAGCCCCAGCATTTT,CSVGTGREQPQHF
NA,TRBJ1-1,TRBV9,NA,TGTGCCAGCAGCGCACAGGGAATGAACACTGAAGCTTTCTTT,CASSAQGMNTEAFF
NA,TRBJ2-3,TRBV28,few,TGTGCCAGCAGTATAAGCACAGATACGCAGTATTTT,CASSISTDTQYF
NA,TRBJ1-1,TRBV6-6,NA,TGTGCCAGCAGGGATGGGCAAGGGGGTGGGGCTTTCTTT,CASRDGQGGGAFF
NA,TRBJ2-2,TRBV15,few,TGTGCCACCAGCAGAGGGGCAGGGGTGACCGGGGAGCTGTTTTTT,CATSRGAGVTGELFF
TRBD1,TRBJ2-7,TRBV7-9,few,TGTGCCAGCAGCTTCCCCCCTCGACAGGGCGTGTTAGGCTACGAGCAGTACTTC,CASSFPPRQGVLGYEQYF
TRBD1,TRBJ1-2,TRBV29-1,few,TGCAGCGTTGAAACTGAACAGGGGAGTCATCCTAACTATGGCTACACCTTC,CSVETEQGSHPNYGYTF
NA,TRBJ2-7,TRBV29-1,many,TGCAGCGTTGCGACTGCAGCAGACTACGAGCAGTACTTC,CSVATAADYEQYF
TRBD2,TRBJ2-5,TRBV2,NA,TGTGCCAGCAGTGAACGGGGGGTGACCCAGTACTTC,CASSERGVTQYF
NA,TRBJ2-1,TRBV28,NA,TGTGCCAGCAGCGGAAAGTCTAGACACAATGAGCAGTTCTTC,CASSGKSRHNEQFF
NA,TRBJ2-6,TRBV10-2,few,TGCGCCAGCAGTGAACAAAGGGCCAACGTCCTGACTTTC,CASSEQRANVLTF
TRBD1,TRBJ1-1,TRBV7-2,NA,TGTGCCAGCAGCTTCAGGGGGCTGGGGGTGAACACTGAAGCTTTCTTT,CASSFRGLGVNTEAFF
NA,TRBJ2-3,TRBV10-2,few,TGCGCCAGCAGTATGCAGGACAAGAGCACAGATACGCAGTATTTT,CASSMQDKSTDTQYF
TRBD1,TRBJ1-2,TRBV28,few,TGTGCCAGCAGTTCCCACACAGGGGCCCTCTATGGCTACACCTTC,CASSSHTGALYGYTF
NA,TRBJ2-1,TRBV2,NA,TGTGCCAGCAGCCCCGGACTACCTAGCGATGAGCAGTTCTTC,CASSPGLPSDEQFF
NA,TRBJ2-1,TRBV5-4,NA,TGTGCCAGCATGTTAACTGTGAATGAGCAGTTCTTC,CASMLTVNEQFF
NA,TRBJ1-1,TRBV23-1,few,TGCGCCAGCAGTCAATCTAAGGGGGATGACACTGAAGCTTTCTTT,CASSQSKGDDTEAFF
NA,TRBJ1-2,TRBV29-1,few,TGCAGCGTTGAACGGGACTTAAACTATGGCTACACCTTC,CSVERDLNYGYTF
TRBD1,TRBJ2-7,TRBV4-2,NA,TGTGCCAGCAGCAAGACAGGGAGAGACTCCTACGAGCAGTACTTC,CASSKTGRDSYEQYF
TRBD1,TRBJ2-7,TRBV30,NA,TGTGCCTGGGTAGGACAGGCCTACGAGCAGTACTTC,CAWVGQAYEQYF
TRBD2,TRBJ2-7,TRBV30,NA,TGTGCCTGTGGACGGATAGCGGGGGGCACGTACGAGCAGTACTTC,CACGRIAGGTYEQYF
NA,TRBJ1-5,TRBV23-1,NA,TGCGCCAGCAGTCAATGCACAGGGCGGGCTGATCAGCCCCAGCATTTT,CASSQCTGRADQPQHF
NA,TRBJ2-5,TRBV5-1,NA,TGCGCCAGCCGGCCGGGAACCGAAGAGACCCAGTACTTC,CASRPGTEETQYF
NA,TRBJ2-3,TRBV6-5,NA,TGTGCCAGCAGTCGGGGAGGCACAGATACGCAGTATTTT,CASSRGGTDTQYF
TRBD2,TRBJ2-3,TRBV5-1,few,TGCGCCAGCAGACAACTTCCGGGACTAGCGGGAGTATTTCGGGATACGCAGTATTTT,CASRQLPGLAGVFRDTQYF
NA,TRBJ2-3,TRBV20-1,few,TGCAGTGCTAGGTCCGCAGATACGCAGTATTTT,CSARSADTQYF
TRBD2,TRBJ2-3,TRBV2,NA,TGTGCCAGCAGAATACTAGCGGCTAGCACAGATACGCAGTATTTT,CASRILAASTDTQYF
NA,TRBJ2-2,TRBV6-6,NA,TGTGCCAGCAGTTACAGGACAGCCACCGGGGAGCTGTTTTTT,CASSYRTATGELFF
TRBD2,TRBJ2-7,TRBV7-6,few,TGTGCCAGCAGCTTACGGACCCTCCCCTCGACGTTCCGGGAGGTTACCTACGAGCAGTACTTC,CASSLRTLPSTFREVTYEQYF
TRBD2,TRBJ2-5,TRBV9,few,TGTGCCAGCGAGAGAGGACTAGCAGGGGAGACCCAGTACTTC,CASERGLAGETQYF
TRBD2,TRBJ2-1,TRBV5-6,NA,TGTGCCAGCAGCTTGGAAGAGCGGGGGGGCGATGAGCAGTTCTTC,CASSLEERGGDEQFF
TRBD1,TRBJ1-5,TRBV4-2,few,TGTGCCAGCAGCCAAGAACAAGGGACAGGCAATCAGCCCCAGCATTTT,CASSQEQGTGNQPQHF
TRBD1,TRBJ2-5,TRBV6-5,few,TGTGCCAGCAGTTACCGACAGGGCCAAGAGACCCAGTACTTC,CASSYRQGQETQYF
NA,TRBJ2-1,TRBV2,NA,TGTGCCAGCATCACAGACACCTACAATGAGCAGTTCTTC,CASITDTYNEQFF
TRBD1,TRBJ2-3,TRBV7-7,NA,TGTGCCAGCAGCCCGTTACAGGGGGCACGAGACACAGATACGCAGTATTTT,CASSPLQGARDTDTQYF
NA,TRBJ1-1,TRBV11-2,NA,TGTGCCAGCAGCCCCCGCATAGAGAACACTGAAGCTTTCTTT,CASSPRIENTEAFF
NA,TRBJ1-5,TRBV18,NA,TGTGCCAGCTCGCCAGACGAGGGCAATCAGCCCCAGCATTTT,CASSPDEGNQPQHF
NA,TRBJ1-5,TRBV27,few,TGTGCCAGCAGCCAACAGTCCAATCAGCCCCAGCATTTT,CASSQQSNQPQHF
NA,TRBJ2-6,TRBV5-1,NA,TGCGCCAGCAGCGGTGGGAGCTCTGGGGCCAACGTCCTGACTTTC,CASSGGSSGANVLTF